Each of the 22 T cell receptor beta chains below was sequenced from the same sample in a study of technical replicates of blood from a handful of donors (dated by TCRdb to the late 2010s). To prepare the library, the immunoSEQ multiplex PCR assay was applied. TCRdb took over this immuneACCESS table, retaining in-frame rearrangements with V and J assigned. Such tables are incomplete; in checked studies, under half of the missing clones stem from an unresolved V gene, and the remainder is unexplained. The sample table holds about 94,000 clones, of which roughly 95% were seen once. Roughly 0.22% of the sample comes from the top ten. Sequenced: T cells isolated from PBMCs. The source of these receptors is a human donor in good health.

The gene calls are TRBV4-2 and TRBJ2-2; 9 nucleotides align to TRBD2. With V trimmed by 0 bases and J by 4 bases, 9 bases remained unmatched. The CDR3 is 18 amino acids. CDR1 is LGHNA and CDR2 is YNFKEQ in the germline V gene. The CDR3 protein is CASSQDLAGGPSTGELFF. CDR3 in DNA: TGTGCCAGCAGCCAAGATCTGGCGGGGGGGCCCAGCACCGGGGAGCTGTTTTTT.

A few counts support this clone. The chain has TRBV14 and TRBJ2-1; D is perhaps TRBD2 (6 bases). Germline V gene sequence: CDR1 SGHDN, CDR2 FVKESK. This CDR3 has 15 residues. The V gene lost 1 base and the J gene lost 6 bases, with 13 bases spanning the gap. For the CDR3, the DNA is TGTGCCAGCAGCCAAGCACAGTGGGGACTCAATGAGCAGTTCTTC. As protein: CASSQAQWGLNEQFF.

The chain couples TRBV20-1 to TRBJ1-2; D is possibly TRBD1 (6 bases). The CDR3 is made up of 10 amino acids. CDR1 and CDR2 (germline): DFQATT, SNEGSKA (reference sequence). Between the trimmed V and J ends, which lost 4 bases and 8 bases, there was a span of 8 bases. The CDR3 protein is CSATGEGYTF. CDR3 DNA sequence: TGCAGTGCTACAGGGGAAGGCTACACCTTC.

This clone appeared once. This chain links TRBV2 with TRBJ2-1; tentative D call: TRBD1 (6 bases). The CDR3 covers 12 residues. The V gene lost 4 bases and the J gene lost 8 bases, with 9 bases spanning the gap. Per germline, CDR1 SNHLY and CDR2 FYNNEI. CDR3 sequence reads: CASSAGVDEQFF. The CDR3 bases are TGTGCCAGCAGTGCAGGGGTCGATGAGCAGTTCTTC. Filled out from reference TRBV2 and TRBJ2-1, the complete variable domain reads EPEVTQTPSHQVTQMGQEVILRCVPISNHLYFYWYRQILGQKVEFLVSFYNNEISEKSEIFDDQFSVERPDGSNFTLKIRSTKLEDSAMYFCASSAGVDEQFFGPGTRLTVL.

The chain uses TRBV5-1 and TRBJ2-7; 7 bases are shared with TRBD2. Germline trimming cut 3 bases from V and 4 bases from J; bases unmatched to any gene: 10. Germline CDR1 SGHRS, CDR2 YFSETQ. The CDR3 runs to 15 residues. The CDR3 reads CASSSGDSGFYEQYF. DNA of the CDR3: TGCGCCAGCAGCTCCGGGGATAGCGGGTTTTACGAGCAGTACTTC.

V is TRBV27 and J is TRBJ1-2; D is unclear. Germline-derived CDR1 and CDR2 are MNHEY and SMNVEV (reference sequence). The V end lost 2 bases, the J end lost 4 bases, and 11 bases lay between the germline ends. This CDR3 has 14 amino acids. CDR3 bases: TGTGCCAGCAGTTTAGCCGGCTCAGGCTATGGCTACACCTTC. Translating gives CASSLAGSGYGYTF.

The chain recombines TRBV28 with TRBJ2-7, with 7 positions matching TRBD1. The ends lost 5 bases at V and 7 bases at J; junction bases unmatched: 5. The CDR3 runs to 12 residues. Per germline, CDR1 MDHEN and CDR2 SYDVKM. The CDR3 region has the DNA TGTGCCAGCAGTCGTACAGGGGTAGAGCAGTACTTC. It yields the protein CASSRTGVEQYF.

CDR3 loop: CASSLEATGGYGFYNEQFF. CDR3 sequence (DNA): TGCGCCAGCAGCTTGGAGGCGACAGGGGGATACGGGTTCTACAATGAGCAGTTCTTC. The chain uses TRBV5-1 and TRBJ2-1; 9 bases fit TRBD1. The germline V gene encodes CDR1 SGHRS and CDR2 YFSETQ. The CDR3 runs to 19 residues. The V gene end was trimmed by 0 bases and the J gene end by 3 bases; junction bases not matched to a gene: 13.

The J gene is TRBJ2-1, the V gene TRBV6-6, with TRBD2 matching over 10 bases. V shed 4 bases and J 8 bases; nucleotides not matched to a gene: 11. The germline gives CDR1 MNHNY, CDR2 SVGAGI (reference sequence). The CDR3 is 16 residues long. The CDR3 sequence is CASSSSIASGSYEQFF. Written as DNA, the CDR3 is TGTGCCAGCAGTTCGTCCATTGCTAGCGGGAGCTATGAGCAGTTCTTC.

This clone was observed a single time. V is TRBV28 and J is TRBJ2-7; 10 bases align to TRBD2. Germline CDR1 MDHEN, CDR2 SYDVKM. The CDR3 contains 15 residues. V gave up 6 bases and J gave up 8 bases; unmatched junction bases: 13. The CDR3 bases are TGTGCCAGCAGCCAACCCACTAGCGGGGAATTTAAGCAGTACTTC. Protein product: CASSQPTSGEFKQYF.

The chain has TRBV2 and TRBJ2-1; 14 bases match TRBD2. The germline CDR1 and CDR2 sequences are SNHLY and FYNNEI. J was trimmed by 5 bases and V by 4 bases; bases with no gene match: 10. CDR3 length equals 18 residues. The CDR3 DNA follows: TGTGCCAGCAGTGCGACTAGCGGGGGGGCAGCATTCCACAATGAGCAGTTCTTC. Protein sequence: CASSATSGGAAFHNEQFF. The full variable domain, with the rest looked up from reference TRBV2 and TRBJ2-1, is EPEVTQTPSHQVTQMGQEVILRCVPISNHLYFYWYRQILGQKVEFLVSFYNNEISEKSEIFDDQFSVERPDGSNFTLKIRSTKLEDSAMYFCASSATSGGAAFHNEQFFGPGTRLTVL.

The V gene is TRBV6-1, the J gene TRBJ1-2, with 9 bases matching TRBD1. Germline assignment: CDR1 MNHNS and CDR2 SASEGT. The CDR3 loop spans 13 amino acids. The trim removed 5 bases at V and 7 bases at J, leaving 5 bases unmatched. DNA for the CDR3: TGTGCCAGCAGTATTACAGGGGGCGGTGGCTACACCTTC. As protein: CASSITGGGGYTF.

CDR3 in DNA: TGTGCCAGCAGCTTACCGGGGGCCAACGTCCTGACTTTC. The encoded protein is CASSLPGANVLTF. This rearrangement joins TRBV7-3 to TRBJ2-6, with no clear D. Germline loops: CDR1 SGHTA, CDR2 FQGTGA. The CDR3 length is 13 residues. V dropped 2 bases and J dropped 4 bases, with 3 bases sitting between them.

V and J are TRBV4-1 and TRBJ2-7; 8 bases fit TRBD1. The CDR3 runs 14 residues. The junction had 6 bases not matched to a gene; V was cut back by 3 bases and J by 5 bases. CDR1 and CDR2 from the germline V gene are MGHRA and YSYEKL. CDR3 bases: TGCGCCAGCAGCCAGACAGGGGAGTGGAACGAGCAGTACTTC. Its protein product is CASSQTGEWNEQYF.

CDR3 region: CASSVAGGTKNTQYF. The CDR3 DNA is TGTGCCAGCAGCGTAGCGGGGGGTACTAAGAATACGCAGTATTTT. This chain uses TRBV9 with TRBJ2-3, with 7 bases lining up with TRBD2. Germline CDR1 and CDR2: SGDLS and YYNGEE. V lost 0 bases and J lost 7; bases outside the gene matches: 8. This CDR3 is 15 amino acids long.

The chain couples TRBV5-1 to TRBJ1-4; a weak D match, TRBD1 (6 bases). V was shortened by 5 bases and J by 7 bases, with 15 bases between the two germline ends. Germline CDR1 is SGHRS and CDR2 is YFSETQ. CDR3 size: 14 residues. CDR3 protein: CASRTGSGAEKLFF. The CDR3 DNA sequence: TGCGCCAGCAGAACAGGGAGCGGGGCTGAAAAACTGTTTTTT.

The chain uses TRBV5-1 and TRBJ1-1, with a weak D call TRBD1 (6 bases). V lost 3 bases and J lost 1, with 13 bases in between. The CDR3 runs 15 residues. CDR1 is SGHRS, CDR2 YFSETQ, per germline. The CDR3 DNA reads as TGCGCCAGCAGCTCCTACCCAGGGGAGAACACTGAAGCTTTCTTT. This translates into CASSSYPGENTEAFF.

The rearrangement joins TRBV9 to TRBJ2-5; 9 nucleotides agree with TRBD2. CDR3 length: 16 amino acids. Germline V CDR1 and CDR2: SGDLS, YYNGEE. Trimming removed 0 bases from V and 5 bases from J; junction bases left unmatched: 8. The DNA for the CDR3 is TGTGCCAGCAGCGTAGAAGGGCTAGCGGGACGGGAGACCCAGTACTTC. The encoded protein is CASSVEGLAGRETQYF.

This chain links TRBV28 with TRBJ2-4; 7 nucleotides agree with TRBD2. CDR3 size: 17 residues. The germline V gene has CDR1 MDHEN and CDR2 SYDVKM. V shed 3 bases and J 1 base; nucleotides not matched to a gene: 9. Here the CDR3 reads CASSFRLASWAKNIQYF. CDR3 DNA: TGTGCCAGCAGTTTTCGACTAGCCTCCTGGGCCAAAAACATTCAGTACTTC. Drawing the rest from reference TRBV28 and TRBJ2-4, the complete variable domain is DVKVTQSSRYLVKRTGEKVFLECVQDMDHENMFWYRQDPGLGLRLIYFSYDVKMKEKGDIPEGYSVSREKKERFSLILESASTNQTSMYLCASSFRLASWAKNIQYFGAGTRLSVL.

This chain connects TRBV5-1 to TRBJ2-1, with 8 bases fitting TRBD2. The V segment lost 0 bases and the J segment 4 bases; nucleotides outside the gene matches: 6. The CDR3 covers 16 residues. The germline CDR1 and CDR2 sequences are SGHRS and YFSETQ. CDR3 sequence (DNA): TGCGCCAGCAGCTTGGGTCCGGGAGGGAATTACAATGAGCAGTTCTTC. It is translated as CASSLGPGGNYNEQFF.

This sequence joins TRBV27 and TRBJ2-2; perhaps TRBD1 as D (6 bases). V shed 0 bases and J shed 7 bases, with 9 bases lying between them. This CDR3 is built from 14 residues. The V gene's germline CDR1 is MNHEY and CDR2 SMNVEV (reference sequence). As DNA, the CDR3 is TGTGCCAGCAGTTTATCTGGGGGCCTCGGGGAGCTGTTTTTT. Amino acid sequence: CASSLSGGLGELFF.

The rearrangement links TRBV29-1 to TRBJ2-7, with a weak D call TRBD2 (6 bases). CDR1 SQVTM and CDR2 ANQGSEA come from the germline V gene. V lost 7 bases and J lost 6, with 19 bases in between. CDR3 length equals 13 residues. Written as DNA, the CDR3 is TGCAGCGGACTAGGGGTACGGGATAGCGAGCAGTACTTC. The encoded protein is CSGLGVRDSEQYF.